A few counts support the clone carrying this T cell receptor beta chain. The time point denotes: peripheral blood 6 weeks after treatment start. Each patient supplied 1 to 8 pretreatment and on-treatment samples. This sample stems from a study of PD-L1 blockade in urothelial cancer. Sequenced by immunoSEQ multiplex PCR; TCRdb stores in-frame clones only, minus some. The sample includes approximately 40,000 clones, 65% to 90% of them seen just once. Per the germline V gene, CDR1 is LNHDA and CDR2 is SQIVND (reference sequence). V shed 7 bases and J shed 6 bases, with 15 bases lying between them. This CDR3 region has 13 residues.

The sequenced sample was PBMCs, obtained around atezolizumab (anti-PD-L1) treatment. The rearrangement uses TRBV19 and TRBJ1-1, with D possibly TRBD1 on 6 matching bases. The receptor's source is a man between 60 and 75 years old with urothelial cancer. The CDR3 protein is CASKGQGLPEAFF. The CDR3 DNA sequence: TGTGCCAGTAAAGGTCAGGGGTTGCCTGAAGCTTTCTTT.